This passage covers 25 T cell receptor beta chains from one sample sequenced in a study of blood T cell repertoires in COVID-19. This table comes from immunoSEQ multiplex PCR, and its TCRdb copy is limited to in-frame clones, with some not included. Of approximately 180,000 clones listed, around 87% are singletons. The material sequenced was peripheral blood. The receptors derive from a man aged 40-50 years with active or convalescent COVID-19.

The rearrangement uses TRBV12-3 or TRBV12-4 and TRBJ1-5; D is unresolved. The CDR3 extends over 12 amino acids. Trimming shortened V by 5 bases and J by 6 bases, and 8 bases separated the two germline ends. CDR3 DNA sequence: TGTGCCAGCAGTCAGTACCGTCAGCCCCAGCATTTT. It encodes CASSQYRQPQHF.

The sample holds one count of this clone. V gene TRBV13 combines with J gene TRBJ1-3, with a possible D match to TRBD1 (5 bases). Germline values: CDR1 PRHDT, CDR2 FYEKMQ (reference sequence). The CDR3 contains 12 residues. Trimming shortened V by 5 bases and J by 13 bases, and 15 bases separated the two germline ends. As DNA, the CDR3 is TGTGCCAGCAGCCCAGGGTTAAAGACTATATATTTT. It encodes CASSPGLKTIYF.

The V call is TRBV4-1, the J call TRBJ1-1; TRBD1 might be the D (5 bases). Trimming took off 3 bases at V and 7 bases at J, with 12 bases between the two ends. Germline lookup yields CDR1 MGHRA and CDR2 YSYEKL. The CDR3 contains 13 residues. In DNA, the CDR3 is TGCGCCAGCAGCCAGAACCAGGGTTTTGAAGCTTTCTTT. Its translation is CASSQNQGFEAFF.

The chain recombines TRBV4-3 with TRBJ2-7, with 7 bases that match TRBD2. The CDR3 is 14 residues long. Germline trimming cut 0 bases from V and 4 bases from J; bases unmatched to any gene: 3. Germline CDR1 LGHNA, CDR2 YSLEER. The CDR3 DNA reads TGCGCCAGCAGCCAAGATCAGGGAGGGTACGAGCAGTACTTC. This encodes CASSQDQGGYEQYF.

The chain joins TRBV18 to TRBJ1-1; 10 bases match TRBD1. Losses at the gene ends were 6 bases for V and 3 bases for J; bases not matched to a gene: 4. This CDR3 is 14 amino acids long. Germline-derived CDR1 and CDR2 are KGHSH and LQKENI. In DNA form, the CDR3 reads TGTGCCAGCTCCTCGGGACAGGGGTACACTGAAGCTTTCTTT. Its protein product is CASSSGQGYTEAFF.

This chain connects TRBV29-1 to TRBJ2-2; perhaps TRBD1 as D (6 bases). The germline gives CDR1 SQVTM, CDR2 ANQGSEA. The CDR3 contains 16 residues. Between the trimmed V and J ends, which lost 0 bases and 2 bases, there was a span of 13 bases. In nucleotides, the CDR3 is TGCAGCGTTGAAGACCCGGCAGGGGAAAACACCGGGGAGCTGTTTTTT. Protein sequence: CSVEDPAGENTGELFF.

The V call is TRBV5-1, the J call TRBJ2-5, with D uncertain. The CDR3 totals 11 residues. Trimming stripped 0 bases from V and 9 bases from J, with 6 bases between. Germline V gene sequence: CDR1 SGHRS, CDR2 YFSETQ. CDR3 protein: CASSLESAQYF. CDR3 DNA: TGCGCCAGCAGCTTGGAATCGGCCCAGTACTTC.

In this sample, this clone turned up once. Possible read error: a much larger clone is one base away. The same CDR3 is also encoded by other DNA sequences in this sample. J is TRBJ1-5 and V is TRBV5-4; 10 bases map to TRBD1. Germline V gene sequence: CDR1 SGHNT, CDR2 YYREEE (reference sequence). V trimming: 4 bases; J trimming: 7 bases; junction bases outside the gene matches: 2. There are 13 residues in the CDR3. The CDR3 sequence is CASSRDRGQPQHF. In nucleotides, the CDR3 is TGTGCCAGCAGCAGGGACAGGGGACAGCCCCAGCATTTT.

The V gene is TRBV30, the J gene TRBJ1-2; D is undetermined. Germline CDR1 is GTSNPN and CDR2 is SVGIG (reference sequence). The CDR3 consists of 12 residues. With 3 bases removed from V and 3 bases from J, the gap between germline ends came to 8 bases. The CDR3 sequence is CAWRAEYYGYTF. For the CDR3, the DNA is TGTGCCTGGAGAGCGGAGTACTATGGCTACACCTTC.

V and J are TRBV24-1 and TRBJ2-5, with 7 bases matching TRBD1. The germline V gene encodes CDR1 KGHDR and CDR2 SFDVKD. The CDR3 extends over 16 amino acids. The ends lost 3 bases at V and 6 bases at J; junction bases unmatched: 12. The CDR3 DNA follows: TGTGCCACCAGTGATACTATACCGGGACAGACGCAGACCCAGTACTTC. Its protein product is CATSDTIPGQTQTQYF.

The chain carries TRBV6-2 or TRBV6-3 and TRBJ1-5; 11 bases agree with TRBD1. The CDR3 sequence is 18 residues long. Germline V lookup: CDR1 MNHEY, CDR2 SVGEGT. Trimming removed 5 bases from V and 0 bases from J; junction bases left unmatched: 9. The DNA of the CDR3 is TGTGCCAGCAGTGGGGACAGGGGGGTACTCTATAGCAATCAGCCCCAGCATTTT. It codes for CASSGDRGVLYSNQPQHF.

The sample holds one count of this clone. V and J are TRBV11-2 and TRBJ2-2, with no clear D. Trimming cost V 1 base and J 6 bases, with 6 bases left between them. CDR3 size: 13 residues. The germline V gene has CDR1 SGHAT and CDR2 FQNNGV. In DNA form, the CDR3 reads TGTGCCAGCAGCTTAGGTCTCTCCGGGGAGCTGTTTTTT. Protein sequence: CASSLGLSGELFF.

This clone has only a few counts. The chain uses TRBV18 and TRBJ2-1; D remains unclear. The CDR3 is 17 residues long. Trimming pared 6 bases from V and 0 bases from J, leaving 18 bases between. In germline, CDR1 is KGHSH, CDR2 LQKENI. The CDR3 bases are TGTGCCAGCTCCACCCCCGCGGCGATCCCCTCCTACAATGAGCAGTTCTTC. Its translation is CASSTPAAIPSYNEQFF. The full variable domain, its missing parts supplied by reference TRBV18 and TRBJ2-1, is NAGVMQNPRHLVRRRGQEARLRCSPMKGHSHVYWYRQLPEEGLKFMVYLQKENIIDESGMPKERFSAEFPKEGPSILRIQQVVRGDSAAYFCASSTPAAIPSYNEQFFGPGTRLTVL.

The rearrangement uses TRBV7-9 and TRBJ2-2; 7 bases are a match to TRBD2. Germline trimming cut 7 bases from V and 1 base from J; bases unmatched to any gene: 12. The CDR3 is 17 residues long. Germline values: CDR1 SEHNR, CDR2 FQNEAQ (reference sequence). The CDR3 region has the DNA TGTGCCAGCATCAACCTTCCGGGGGGTTTGAACACCGGGGAGCTGTTTTTT. Translated, it gives CASINLPGGLNTGELFF.

The chain combines TRBV9 with TRBJ2-7; possible D gene TRBD2, 6 bases. Germline V gene lookup returns CDR1 SGDLS and CDR2 YYNGEE. The V and J ends lost 0 bases and 2 bases respectively, with 15 bases between them. The CDR3 is made up of 16 amino acids. For the CDR3, the DNA is TGTGCCAGCAGCGTAGGCGCCCGTAGCGGAGCCTACGAGCAGTACTTC. Residues: CASSVGARSGAYEQYF. Filled out from reference TRBV9 and TRBJ2-7, the complete variable domain reads DSGVTQTPKHLITATGQRVTLRCSPRSGDLSVYWYQQSLDQGLQFLIQYYNGEERAKGNILERFSAQQFPDLHSELNLSSLELGDSALYFCASSVGARSGAYEQYFGPGTRLTVT.

The chain links TRBV4-3 to TRBJ2-7; the match to TRBD1 covers 9 bases. Germline lookup yields CDR1 LGHNA and CDR2 YSLEER. The V gene end was trimmed by 0 bases and the J gene end by 4 bases; junction bases not matched to a gene: 10. The CDR3 is made up of 17 amino acids. For the CDR3, the DNA is TGCGCCAGCAGCCAAGACCACAGGGGGCACAGGGCTTACGAGCAGTACTTC. It yields the protein CASSQDHRGHRAYEQYF.

This clone was found once. The chain has TRBV6-5 and TRBJ2-5; D gene ambiguous. The germline V gene has CDR1 MNHEY and CDR2 SVGAGI. This CDR3 spans 11 amino acids. Trimming stripped 6 bases from V and 3 bases from J, with 5 bases between. The CDR3 protein is CASSKKETQYF. In DNA form, the CDR3 reads TGTGCCAGCAGCAAAAAAGAGACCCAGTACTTC.

The genes are TRBV11-2 and TRBJ1-6; TRBD1 matches 7 bases. Germline V gene sequence: CDR1 SGHAT, CDR2 FQNNGV. This CDR3 is built from 19 residues. V dropped 0 bases and J dropped 6; count of bases not matched to a gene: 14. CDR3: CASSLDLRGQAPFNSPLHF. The CDR3 DNA sequence: TGTGCCAGCAGCTTAGATCTAAGGGGGCAGGCCCCCTTTAATTCACCCCTCCACTTT.

CDR3 loop: CASSLSVSGAPLHF. The DNA of the CDR3 is TGTGCCAGCAGCTTATCAGTTTCGGGGGCACCCCTCCACTTT. The chain couples TRBV7-3 to TRBJ1-6, with D tentatively TRBD1 (5 bases). Germline CDR1 and CDR2: SGHTA and FQGTGA. There are 14 residues in the CDR3. The V end was cut by 2 bases, the J end by 11 bases, with 13 bases between.

The rearrangement joins TRBV5-1 to TRBJ1-1, with 7 bases aligning to TRBD1. The CDR3 is made up of 14 amino acids. CDR1 and CDR2 (germline): SGHRS, YFSETQ. The V segment lost 4 bases and the J segment 5 bases; nucleotides outside the gene matches: 8. In DNA form, the CDR3 reads TGCGCCAGCAGCCACCGACAGGGTCGGACTGAAGCTTTCTTT. Amino acids: CASSHRQGRTEAFF.

The V and J genes are TRBV19 and TRBJ2-2; 11 bases match TRBD2. The V segment lost 5 bases and the J segment 4 bases; nucleotides outside the gene matches: 3. CDR1 and CDR2 from the germline V gene are LNHDA and SQIVND (reference sequence). This CDR3 contains 15 residues. CDR3 in DNA: TGTGCCAGTAGTGTGACTAGCGGGGCCACCGGGGAGCTGTTTTTT. It is translated as CASSVTSGATGELFF.

The chain links TRBV5-6 to TRBJ2-3, with a weak D call TRBD1 (6 bases). The germline CDR1 and CDR2 sequences are SGHDT and YYEEEE. This CDR3 spans 17 amino acids. Trimming stripped 2 bases from V and 4 bases from J, with 20 bases between. Here the CDR3 reads CASSFPRTVPTADTQYF. CDR3 nucleotides: TGTGCCAGCAGCTTCCCCCGGACAGTTCCAACGGCAGATACGCAGTATTTT.

This chain links TRBV19 with TRBJ2-7, with 11 bases aligning to TRBD2. V shed 4 bases and J 3 bases; nucleotides not matched to a gene: 5. The CDR3 is made up of 15 amino acids. Germline V gives CDR1 LNHDA, CDR2 SQIVND (reference sequence). The CDR3 nucleotides are TGTGCCAGTAGTACTTCTAGCGGGGGGTTCTACGAGCAGTACTTC. Amino acids: CASSTSSGGFYEQYF.

This chain connects TRBV19 to TRBJ1-1; no reliable D call. The CDR3 extends over 14 amino acids. Trimming took off 3 bases at V and 4 bases at J, with 12 bases between the two ends. Germline V lookup: CDR1 LNHDA, CDR2 SQIVND (reference sequence). CDR3 amino acids: CASSMSYASTEAFF. The CDR3 DNA is TGTGCCAGTAGTATGAGTTACGCGAGCACTGAAGCTTTCTTT.

CDR3 nucleotide sequence: TGTGCCAGCAGTTTGAAGCAAGTCCCTGGAGCTTTCTTT. Translation gives CASSLKQVPGAFF. The chain links TRBV12-3 or TRBV12-4 to TRBJ1-1; D is unclear. The V end lost 3 bases, the J end lost 10 bases, and 15 bases lay between the germline ends. The CDR3 loop spans 13 amino acids.